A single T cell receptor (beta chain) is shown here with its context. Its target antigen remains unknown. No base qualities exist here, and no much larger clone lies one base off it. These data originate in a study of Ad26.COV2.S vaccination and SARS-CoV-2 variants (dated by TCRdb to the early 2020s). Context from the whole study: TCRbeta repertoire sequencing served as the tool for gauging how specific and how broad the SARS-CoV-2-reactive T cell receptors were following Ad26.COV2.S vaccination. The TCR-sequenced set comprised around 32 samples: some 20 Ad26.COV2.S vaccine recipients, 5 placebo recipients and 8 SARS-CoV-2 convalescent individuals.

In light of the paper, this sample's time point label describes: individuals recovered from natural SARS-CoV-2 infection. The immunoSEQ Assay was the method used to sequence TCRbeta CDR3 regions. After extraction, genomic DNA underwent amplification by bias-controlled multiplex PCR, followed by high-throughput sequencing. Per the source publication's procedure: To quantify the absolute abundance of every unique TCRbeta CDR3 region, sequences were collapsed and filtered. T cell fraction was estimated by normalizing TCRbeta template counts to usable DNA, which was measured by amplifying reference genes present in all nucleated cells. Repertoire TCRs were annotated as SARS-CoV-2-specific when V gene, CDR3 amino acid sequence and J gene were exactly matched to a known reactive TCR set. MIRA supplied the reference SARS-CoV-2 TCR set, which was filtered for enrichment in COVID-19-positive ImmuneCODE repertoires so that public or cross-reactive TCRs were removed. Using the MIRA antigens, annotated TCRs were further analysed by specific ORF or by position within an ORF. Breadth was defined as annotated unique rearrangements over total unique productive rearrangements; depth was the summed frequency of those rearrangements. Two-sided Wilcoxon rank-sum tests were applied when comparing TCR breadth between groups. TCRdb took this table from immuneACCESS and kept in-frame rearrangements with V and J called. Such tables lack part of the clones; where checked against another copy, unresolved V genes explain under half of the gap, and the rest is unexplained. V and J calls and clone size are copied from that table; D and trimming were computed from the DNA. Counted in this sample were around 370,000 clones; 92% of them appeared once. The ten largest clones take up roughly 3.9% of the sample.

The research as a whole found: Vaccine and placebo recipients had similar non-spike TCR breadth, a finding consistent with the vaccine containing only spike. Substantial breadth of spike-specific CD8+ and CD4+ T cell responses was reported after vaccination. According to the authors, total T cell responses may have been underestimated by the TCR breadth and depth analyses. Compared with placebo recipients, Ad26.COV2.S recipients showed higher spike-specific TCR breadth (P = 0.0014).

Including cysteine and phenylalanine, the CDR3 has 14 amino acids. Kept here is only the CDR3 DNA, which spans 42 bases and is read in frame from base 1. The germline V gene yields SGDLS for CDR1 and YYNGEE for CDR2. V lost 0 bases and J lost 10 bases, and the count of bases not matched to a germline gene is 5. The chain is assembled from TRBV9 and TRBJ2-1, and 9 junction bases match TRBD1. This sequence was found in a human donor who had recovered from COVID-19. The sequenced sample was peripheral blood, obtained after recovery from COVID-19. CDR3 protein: CASSVAGTGTEQFF. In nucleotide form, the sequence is TGTGCCAGCAGCGTAGCAGGGACAGGGACCGAGCAGTTCTTC. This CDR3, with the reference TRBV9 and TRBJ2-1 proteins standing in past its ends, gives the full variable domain DSGVTQTPKHLITATGQRVTLRCSPRSGDLSVYWYQQSLDQGLQFLIQYYNGEERAKGNILERFSAQQFPDLHSELNLSSLELGDSALYFCASSVAGTGTEQFFGPGTRLTVL.